These 20 T cell receptor beta chains share one sample of origin, sequenced in a study of blood T cell repertoires in COVID-19. Sequencing was performed with immunoSEQ multiplex PCR; in TCRdb, only in-frame clones are kept and a portion is missing. The table has around 200,000 clones, 65% to 80% seen once. The sequencing input was peripheral blood. These receptors all come from a woman between 50 and 59 years old with acute or convalescent COVID-19.

The chain links TRBV12-3 or TRBV12-4 to TRBJ2-3; TRBD1 might be the D (5 bases). This CDR3 spans 13 amino acids. Trimming removed 3 bases from V and 9 bases from J, with 13 bases in between. CDR3 sequence: CASSLGPGPTQYF. CDR3 DNA sequence: TGTGCCAGCAGTTTGGGGCCAGGACCAACGCAGTATTTT.

The chain is built from TRBV12-5 and TRBJ2-6, with 8 positions matching TRBD2. Trimming cost V 2 bases and J 1 base; bases outside gene matches: 4. CDR3 size: 17 residues. Germline CDR1 reads LGHNT; CDR2 reads FRNRAP. CDR3 region: CASGLPRGGSGANVLTF. The DNA of the CDR3 is TGTGCTAGTGGTTTGCCCCGGGGGGGTTCTGGGGCCAACGTCCTGACTTTC.

The chain couples TRBV5-1 to TRBJ2-7, with 7 bases lining up with TRBD2. V lost 1 base to trimming and J lost 5 bases; unmatched junction nucleotides: 9. Germline V lookup: CDR1 SGHRS, CDR2 YFSETQ. The CDR3 covers 15 residues. In DNA, the CDR3 is TGCGCCAGCAGCTTGTCGTGGACTAGTCAAAACGAGCAGTACTTC. Translation gives CASSLSWTSQNEQYF.

This CDR3 is CATSDPGTPAYEQYF. The DNA of the CDR3 is TGTGCCACCAGTGATCCTGGGACTCCAGCCTACGAGCAGTACTTC. V gene TRBV24-1 combines with J gene TRBJ2-7; possibly TRBD2 for D (6 bases). Deletions cut 3 bases from V and 2 bases from J, with 13 bases between. CDR1 is KGHDR, CDR2 SFDVKD, per germline. This CDR3 spans 15 amino acids.

The rearrangement joins TRBV7-2 to TRBJ1-2; D might be TRBD1 (5 bases). This CDR3 has 15 residues. V lost 2 bases, J lost 1 base, and 11 bases lay in between. The germline CDR1 and CDR2 sequences are SGHTA and FQGNSA. The CDR3 here is CASSLRDSNNYGYTF. In DNA form, the CDR3 reads TGTGCCAGCAGCTTAAGAGACAGCAATAACTATGGCTACACCTTC.

The V call is TRBV30, the J call TRBJ1-6; D is undetermined. This CDR3 spans 14 amino acids. In germline, CDR1 is GTSNPN, CDR2 SVGIG (reference sequence). Trimming took 3 bases from V and 7 from J, leaving 13 bases between them. CDR3 DNA sequence: TGTGCCTGGAGATCACTGGGAGTGAATTCACCCCTCCACTTT. Protein product: CAWRSLGVNSPLHF.

In its sample, this clone was seen once. The rearrangement uses TRBV6-6 and TRBJ2-1, with 10 bases lining up with TRBD2. This CDR3 has 19 residues. After removal of 5 bases from V and 0 bases from J, the junction contained 13 bases not matched to a gene. Germline lookup yields CDR1 MNHNY and CDR2 SVGAGI (reference sequence). The CDR3 reads CASSRQLAGIQSSYNEQFF. Written as DNA, the CDR3 is TGTGCCAGCAGTCGTCAACTAGCGGGGATTCAGAGCTCCTACAATGAGCAGTTCTTC.

The CDR3 nucleotides are TGTGCCAGCAGCCTCCGCCCACAGGGGGAAGGAAACACCATATATTTT. Protein sequence: CASSLRPQGEGNTIYF. The chain is built from TRBV7-2 and TRBJ1-3; 8 bases map to TRBD1. This CDR3 has 16 amino acids. J gave up 4 bases and V 5 bases, and 10 bases lay outside the gene matches. Germline CDR1 is SGHTA and CDR2 is FQGNSA.

The chain links TRBV15 to TRBJ2-5; 13 bases agree with TRBD2. Germline V gives CDR1 LNHNV, CDR2 YYDKDF (reference sequence). The CDR3 contains 16 residues. Trimming at V came to 3 bases and at J to 2 bases, leaving 3 bases not matched to a gene. CDR3 region: CATSSLLAGGQETQYF. The CDR3, as DNA: TGTGCCACCAGCAGCCTACTAGCGGGAGGGCAAGAGACCCAGTACTTC. Combining the CDR3 with reference TRBV15 and TRBJ2-5 gives the whole variable domain DAMVIQNPRYQVTQFGKPVTLSCSQTLNHNVMYWYQQKSSQAPKLLFHYYDKDFNNEADTPDNFQSRRPNTSFCFLDIRSPGLGDTAMYLCATSSLLAGGQETQYFGPGTRLLVL.

This clone was picked up one time. The rearrangement links TRBV19 to TRBJ1-6; TRBD1 aligns across 7 bases. CDR3 length equals 16 residues. The J segment lost 7 bases and the V segment lost 6 bases, leaving 12 bases of the junction unmatched. CDR1 and CDR2 from the germline V gene are LNHDA and SQIVND (reference sequence). This CDR3 reads CASSSKGARRNSPLHF. The CDR3 DNA is TGTGCCAGTAGCTCTAAGGGGGCAAGGCGCAATTCACCCCTCCACTTT.

The J gene is TRBJ2-1, the V gene TRBV11-2; TRBD2 matches at 9 bases. Trimming cost V 5 bases and J 3 bases; bases outside gene matches: 8. Germline values: CDR1 SGHAT, CDR2 FQNNGV. The CDR3 consists of 16 residues. The CDR3 region has the DNA TGTGCCAGCAGCCCAATAGCGGGAGCTCTCTACAATGAGCAGTTCTTC. It yields the protein CASSPIAGALYNEQFF.

This chain connects TRBV4-1 to TRBJ1-5; D is undetermined. V shed 0 bases and J shed 7 bases, with 7 bases lying between them. Per the germline V gene, CDR1 is MGHRA and CDR2 is YSYEKL. This CDR3 comprises 13 residues. CDR3 sequence (DNA): TGCGCCAGCAGCCAAGACCAACGGCAGCCCCAGCATTTT. Translated: CASSQDQRQPQHF.

The V call is TRBV4-1, the J call TRBJ2-2; maybe TRBD1 (7 bases). The V end lost 4 bases, the J end lost 5 bases, and 20 bases lay between the germline ends. Germline CDR1 MGHRA, CDR2 YSYEKL. The CDR3 runs 17 residues. The CDR3 sequence is CASSLKPTGTVTGELFF. The CDR3 bases are TGCGCCAGCAGCCTAAAACCGACAGGGACTGTGACCGGGGAGCTGTTTTTT.

The chain has TRBV6-1 and TRBJ1-2; D perhaps matches TRBD1 (5 bases). Germline loops: CDR1 MNHNS, CDR2 SASEGT. The V end was cut by 2 bases, the J end by 4 bases, with 14 bases between. This CDR3 has 15 residues. The DNA for the CDR3 is TGTGCCAGCAGTGAAATCGCTGGGGGGGGCTATGGCTACACCTTC. Its protein product is CASSEIAGGGYGYTF.

The chain uses TRBV10-3 and TRBJ1-5; unclear D gene. The V end lost 0 bases, the J end lost 1 base, and 7 bases lay between the germline ends. The CDR3 is 15 residues long. The germline V gene has CDR1 ENHRY and CDR2 SYGVKD. CDR3: CAISESPGSNQPQHF. The CDR3 DNA sequence: TGTGCCATCAGTGAGTCCCCAGGAAGCAATCAGCCCCAGCATTTT.

The rearrangement links TRBV6-5 to TRBJ1-6; D is possibly TRBD1 (6 bases). The CDR3 runs to 15 residues. Germline loops: CDR1 MNHEY, CDR2 SVGAGI. Deletions cut 4 bases from V and 3 bases from J, with 10 bases between. CDR3: CASSSGGFYNSPLHF. The CDR3 DNA is TGTGCCAGCAGTTCTGGGGGCTTCTATAATTCACCCCTCCACTTT.

The rearrangement joins TRBV11-2 to TRBJ2-7, with D perhaps TRBD1 (5 bases). Trimming shortened V by 2 bases and J by 2 bases, and 13 bases separated the two germline ends. The CDR3 sequence is 15 residues long. Germline V lookup: CDR1 SGHAT, CDR2 FQNNGV. The CDR3 protein is CASSLFGLGAYEQYF. CDR3 coding DNA: TGTGCCAGCAGCTTATTTGGCCTAGGGGCCTACGAGCAGTACTTC.

The J gene is TRBJ1-2, the V gene TRBV6-1, with TRBD1 matching 7 bases. From germline, CDR1 is MNHNS and CDR2 SASEGT. The CDR3 is 14 residues long. V dropped 6 bases and J dropped 4; count of bases not matched to a gene: 8. CDR3 region: CASRTQGLPYGYTF. Here the CDR3 DNA reads TGTGCCAGCAGGACACAGGGGCTCCCCTATGGCTACACCTTC.

The V call is TRBV10-2, the J call TRBJ1-5; unclear D gene. The germline V gene has CDR1 WSHSY and CDR2 SAAADI. The CDR3 extends over 14 amino acids. V lost 2 bases to trimming and J lost 7 bases, with 12 bases between them. CDR3 bases: TGCGCCAGCAGTGAGGCGCAGGATGGCCAGCCCCAGCATTTT. Encoded protein: CASSEAQDGQPQHF.

V and J are TRBV6-6 and TRBJ1-5; D gene uncertain. Trimming pared 8 bases from V and 2 bases from J, leaving 13 bases between. The length of the CDR3 is 14 residues. Germline V gene data show CDR1 as MNHNY and CDR2 as SVGAGI (reference sequence). CDR3 nucleotides: TGTGCCAGCGTACTTCTCTATGGCAATCAGCCCCAGCATTTT. Residues: CASVLLYGNQPQHF.